A single sample is the source of the 25 T cell receptor beta chains below, sequenced in a study of Ad26.COV2.S vaccination and SARS-CoV-2 variants. Treatment noted: about 20 received Ad26.COV2.S at low or high dose, single or two shots; about 5 received placebo; per-sample allocation not given. Collection of the samples took place on day 63 after the first injection of vaccine or placebo. Data came from immunoSEQ multiplex PCR; TCRdb stores just in-frame clones and leaves some out. Of about 330,000 clones listed, 75% to 90% are singletons. Source: peripheral blood, taken in a trial of Ad26.COV2.S vaccine versus placebo. Receptors were obtained from a person aged 18-60 years who received the Ad26.COV2.S COVID-19 vaccine or a placebo.

In this sample, this clone turned up once. J is TRBJ2-5 and V is TRBV2, with 9 bases matching TRBD2. Trimming removed 10 bases from V and 5 bases from J; junction bases left unmatched: 14. Germline CDR1 and CDR2: SNHLY and FYNNEI. The CDR3 is made up of 15 amino acids. The CDR3 is CATNGGSGRSETQYF. The DNA for the CDR3 is TGTGCCACCAATGGTGGTAGCGGGAGATCTGAGACCCAGTACTTC.

The J gene is TRBJ2-1, the V gene TRBV7-6; weak D call: TRBD1 (5 bases). The V and J ends lost 2 bases and 8 bases respectively, with 22 bases between them. The CDR3 runs 17 residues. Per the germline V gene, CDR1 is SGHVS and CDR2 is FNYEAQ. Here the CDR3 reads CASSLFPPRVSTHEQFF. As DNA, the CDR3 is TGTGCCAGCAGCTTATTCCCGCCCAGGGTGTCTACCCATGAGCAGTTCTTC.

This chain connects TRBV20-1 to TRBJ2-1, with 11 bases matching TRBD2. The CDR3 has 17 residues. Germline CDR1 and CDR2: DFQATT and SNEGSKA (reference sequence). V was pared by 3 bases and J by 3 bases, with 10 bases of the junction left unmatched. The CDR3, as DNA: TGCAGTGCTAGTCTCCTCACCGGGACTAGCGGCTACAATGAGCAGTTCTTC. Amino acids: CSASLLTGTSGYNEQFF.

V usage is TRBV4-3 and J usage is TRBJ2-3; 11 bases agree with TRBD2. The trim removed 1 base at V and 4 bases at J, leaving 7 bases unmatched. The CDR3 covers 17 residues. Per germline, CDR1 LGHNA and CDR2 YSLEER. As DNA, the CDR3 is TGCGCCAGCAGCCAAGGAACTAGCGGGGGCCGGGCAGATACGCAGTATTTT. The encoded protein is CASSQGTSGGRADTQYF.

The chain employs TRBV2 and TRBJ1-1, with D perhaps TRBD1 (5 bases). The length of the CDR3 is 14 residues. V lost 5 bases and J lost 2, with 12 bases in between. CDR1 and CDR2 (germline): SNHLY, FYNNEI. This chain's CDR3 is CASSPGTDNTEAFF. CDR3 in DNA: TGTGCCAGCAGTCCCGGGACGGATAACACTGAAGCTTTCTTT.

The V gene is TRBV12-3 or TRBV12-4, the J gene TRBJ2-1, with unresolved D. CDR3 length: 12 residues. Trimming removed 7 bases at V and 7 bases at J, with 11 bases between. The CDR3, as DNA: TGTGCCAGCACCTCAAATTGGAATGAGCAGTTCTTC. Protein sequence: CASTSNWNEQFF.

The V gene is TRBV2, the J gene TRBJ1-2; no definite D call. The CDR3 is 13 residues long. The V and J ends lost 1 base and 4 bases respectively, with 7 bases between them. Germline CDR1 reads SNHLY; CDR2 reads FYNNEI. CDR3 amino acids: CASSEGAVYGYTF. For the CDR3, the DNA is TGTGCCAGCAGTGAAGGGGCGGTCTATGGCTACACCTTC.

J is TRBJ2-7 and V is TRBV18, with TRBD1 identical over 8 bases. The CDR3 has 17 residues. Germline V gives CDR1 KGHSH, CDR2 LQKENI. V was pared by 3 bases and J by 0 bases, with 10 bases of the junction left unmatched. CDR3 DNA sequence: TGTGCCAGCTCACCGCAGGGGGCGGGCCCCTCCTCCTACGAGCAGTACTTC. The encoded protein is CASSPQGAGPSSYEQYF. Combining the CDR3 with reference TRBV18 and TRBJ2-7 gives the whole variable domain NAGVMQNPRHLVRRRGQEARLRCSPMKGHSHVYWYRQLPEEGLKFMVYLQKENIIDESGMPKERFSAEFPKEGPSILRIQQVVRGDSAAYFCASSPQGAGPSSYEQYFGPGTRLTVT.

The chain couples TRBV27 to TRBJ1-1; D remains ambiguous. The CDR3 has 14 amino acids. Trimming removed 3 bases from V and 5 bases from J, with 13 bases in between. Germline CDR1 and CDR2: MNHEY and SMNVEV (reference sequence). In DNA, the CDR3 is TGTGCCAGCAGTTTTCTCCCCCCCAAAACTGAAGCTTTCTTT. Translation gives CASSFLPPKTEAFF.

This chain connects TRBV5-4 to TRBJ2-1; TRBD2 aligns across 16 bases. The CDR3 totals 15 residues. The J segment lost 7 bases and the V segment lost 3 bases, leaving 1 base of the junction unmatched. Germline lookup yields CDR1 SGHNT and CDR2 YYREEE (reference sequence). CDR3 in amino acids: CASSWGLAGGNEQFF. The DNA for the CDR3 is TGTGCCAGCAGCTGGGGACTAGCGGGAGGGAATGAGCAGTTCTTC. Using reference TRBV5-4 and TRBJ2-1 for the parts outside the CDR3, the full variable domain is ETGVTQSPTHLIKTRGQQVTLRCSSQSGHNTVSWYQQALGQGPQFIFQYYREEENGRGNFPPRFSGLQFPNYSSELNVNALELDDSALYLCASSWGLAGGNEQFFGPGTRLTVL.

The chain carries TRBV6-2 or TRBV6-3 and TRBJ1-1, with D unclear. Germline-derived CDR1 and CDR2 are MNHEY and SVGEGT. V gave up 2 bases and J gave up 3 bases, with 19 bases separating them. The CDR3 loop spans 17 amino acids. In DNA form, the CDR3 reads TGTGCCAGCAGTTACAGTGCGCCTGGGAATTCGTACACTGAAGCTTTCTTT. It encodes CASSYSAPGNSYTEAFF.

This sequence joins TRBV5-8 and TRBJ1-5; TRBD1 matches at 7 bases. Germline CDR1 and CDR2: SGHTS and YDEGEE. The junction had 3 bases not matched to a gene; V was cut back by 4 bases and J by 5 bases. The CDR3 covers 13 residues. The CDR3 bases are TGTGCCAGCAGCCCACAGGGGTATCAGCCCCAGCATTTT. Amino acids: CASSPQGYQPQHF.

The chain carries TRBV4-3 and TRBJ1-2; D might be TRBD1 (5 bases). The CDR3 is made up of 15 amino acids. Looked up from germline, CDR1 is LGHNA and CDR2 is YSLEER. The V and J ends lost 2 bases and 8 bases respectively, with 18 bases between them. The CDR3 protein is CASSQTDRALSGYTF. The DNA for the CDR3 is TGCGCCAGCAGCCAAACTGACAGAGCACTTTCAGGCTACACCTTC.

J is TRBJ2-3 and V is TRBV12-5, with 7 bases that match TRBD2. The CDR3 consists of 13 residues. Germline-derived CDR1 and CDR2 are LGHNT and FRNRAP. CDR3 loop: CASLRDYTDTQYF. The DNA of the CDR3 is TGTGCGAGTCTCCGGGACTACACAGATACGCAGTATTTT.

A word on this clone: One end of the junction varies from germline; a read error may be responsible. V is TRBV6-1 and J is TRBJ1-2, with D possibly TRBD1 on 6 matching bases. The germline V gene has CDR1 MNHNS and CDR2 SASEGT. This CDR3 has 15 amino acids. DNA of the CDR3: TGTGCCAGCACTGAAGCTACAGGGCCTCTCTATGGCTACACCTTC. Its translation is CASTEATGPLYGYTF.

The rearrangement uses TRBV6-2 or TRBV6-3 and TRBJ2-7; D is undetermined. The V gene lost 4 bases and the J gene lost 2 bases, with 15 bases spanning the gap. This CDR3 has 15 residues. Germline CDR1 and CDR2: MNHEY and SVGEGT. The CDR3 DNA sequence: TGTGCCAGCAGTTCCCTGAGTGCTACCACCTACGAGCAGTACGTC. It translates to CASSSLSATTYEQYV.

This clone was recorded once. Here the CDR3 DNA reads TGTGCCAGCAGGGGAAATGACTATGGCTACACCTTC. It is translated as CASRGNDYGYTF. The chain carries TRBV12-3 or TRBV12-4 and TRBJ1-2, with no clear D. V lost 6 bases, J lost 3 bases, and 8 bases lay in between. The CDR3 sequence is 12 residues long.

The sample holds one count of this clone. The rearrangement links TRBV12-3 or TRBV12-4 to TRBJ2-1, with D unresolved. This CDR3 has 12 residues. Between the trimmed V and J ends, which lost 10 bases and 8 bases, there was a span of 15 bases. CDR3 loop: CATELLEYEQFF. The CDR3 DNA sequence: TGTGCCACAGAATTGCTAGAGTATGAGCAGTTCTTC.

V is TRBV18 and J is TRBJ1-1, with D possibly matching TRBD1 (6 bases). Germline V CDR1 and CDR2: KGHSH, LQKENI. V lost 6 bases to trimming and J lost 4 bases, with 18 bases between them. The CDR3 consists of 15 residues. Written as DNA, the CDR3 is TGTGCCAGCTCGACGTCCCTGGGGGCGAGCACTGAAGCTTTCTTT. Translated: CASSTSLGASTEAFF. Based on the CDR3 plus reference TRBV18 and TRBJ1-1, the full variable domain is NAGVMQNPRHLVRRRGQEARLRCSPMKGHSHVYWYRQLPEEGLKFMVYLQKENIIDESGMPKERFSAEFPKEGPSILRIQQVVRGDSAAYFCASSTSLGASTEAFFGQGTRLTVV.

For the CDR3, the DNA is TGTGCCAGCAGGGACAGGGGTAGATACGAGCAGTACTTC. This sequence encodes CASRDRGRYEQYF. The chain recombines TRBV2 with TRBJ2-7; TRBD1 matches 9 bases. There are 13 residues in the CDR3. Germline CDR1 and CDR2: SNHLY and FYNNEI. With 6 bases clipped from V and 4 bases from J, the junction kept 4 bases outside the gene matches.

This rearrangement joins TRBV5-6 to TRBJ2-5, with D uncertain. Trimming pared 2 bases from V and 2 bases from J, leaving 7 bases between. This CDR3 has 13 amino acids. CDR1 is SGHDT and CDR2 is YYEEEE in the germline V gene. The CDR3 DNA follows: TGTGCCAGCAGCTTAGTAGTGCAAGAGACCCAGTACTTC. Protein product: CASSLVVQETQYF.

The chain uses TRBV4-2 and TRBJ2-7, with 7 nucleotides matching TRBD2. The length of the CDR3 is 16 residues. Trimming cost V 0 bases and J 4 bases; bases outside gene matches: 9. The germline V gene encodes CDR1 LGHNA and CDR2 YNFKEQ. This CDR3 reads CASSQDNPSGAYEQYV. The CDR3, as DNA: TGTGCCAGCAGCCAAGATAACCCTAGCGGAGCGTACGAGCAGTACGTC.

This chain connects TRBV7-2 to TRBJ2-5; TRBD1 might be the D (6 bases). The V gene lost 3 bases and the J gene lost 5 bases, with 10 bases spanning the gap. From germline, CDR1 is SGHTA and CDR2 FQGNSA. The CDR3 extends over 13 amino acids. The CDR3 region is CASSFGGPETQYF. CDR3 sequence (DNA): TGTGCCAGCAGCTTTGGGGGCCCTGAGACCCAGTACTTC.

The chain's CDR3 is CASSQALGQPQHF. In DNA, the CDR3 is TGCGCCAGCAGCCAAGCCCTAGGTCAGCCCCAGCATTTT. The chain couples TRBV4-3 to TRBJ1-5; D unclear. The CDR3 is 13 residues long. Germline CDR1 reads LGHNA; CDR2 reads YSLEER. V was shortened by 1 base and J by 6 bases, with 7 bases between the two germline ends.

V is TRBV6-2 or TRBV6-3 and J is TRBJ1-1; no reliable D call. The CDR3 is 17 residues long. Trimming stripped 0 bases from V and 1 base from J, with 15 bases between. Germline V gene data show CDR1 as MNHEY and CDR2 as SVGEGT. Here the CDR3 reads CASSYSGPPEQNTEAFF. CDR3 DNA: TGTGCCAGCAGTTACTCAGGACCCCCAGAGCAGAACACTGAAGCTTTCTTT.